The rows below give T cell receptor beta chains drawn from one sample of a study of cytomegalovirus exposure and HLA in healthy donors. Data came from immunoSEQ multiplex PCR; TCRdb stores just in-frame clones and leaves some out. This sample's table has some 200,000 clones. The specimen sequenced was PBMCs. These receptors were taken from a man aged 25-45 years in good health and CMV-seronegative. CDR3s leave out the opening cysteine and the closing phenylalanine or tryptophan.

J gene: TRBJ2-7
V gene: TRBV9
CDR3 protein: ASSVEERGVAQY

J gene: TRBJ2-1
V gene: TRBV10-3
CDR3 protein: AISSGQGASSEQF

J gene: TRBJ2-1
V gene: TRBV19
CDR3 protein: ASRRGLAGTSSYNEQF

J gene: TRBJ1-3
V gene: TRBV15
CDR3 protein: ATSRGQGPGNTIY

J gene: TRBJ2-7
V gene: TRBV28
CDR3 protein: ASSQLRPGKY

J gene: TRBJ2-2
V gene: TRBV6-1
CDR3 protein: ASRVPGGPGELF

J gene: TRBJ2-7
V gene: TRBV6-5
CDR3 protein: ASSYSIPGYEQY

J gene: TRBJ2-7
V gene: TRBV18
CDR3 protein: ASSPPGQGWEQY

J gene: TRBJ2-2
V gene: TRBV27
CDR3 protein: ASSFGSGTSDTGELF

J gene: TRBJ2-1
V gene: TRBV19
CDR3 protein: ASSVGTVNEQF

J gene: TRBJ1-2
V gene: TRBV5-4
CDR3 protein: ASRGTDPNYGYT

J gene: TRBJ2-5
V gene: TRBV5-1
CDR3 protein: ASSSRTSGAQETQY

J gene: TRBJ2-3
V gene: TRBV10-1
CDR3 protein: ASSEGRLADTQY

J gene: TRBJ2-2
V gene: TRBV7-7
CDR3 protein: ASSFMGGPGELF